A selection of T cell receptor beta chains follows, all from one sample in a study of CD8+ T cells in alopecia areata. Here immunoSEQ multiplex PCR was the method, and the copy in TCRdb shows in-frame clones only, minus some. The table includes about 120,000 clones, around two fifths detected once. Sequencing was done on a sample of CD4+ T cells sorted from blood. Source of these receptors: a human donor with alopecia areata. The CDR3 runs from the conserved cysteine through the conserved F or W. A D gene is named only where the DNA matches it firmly. Clone size is shown for a subset of rows, as once, few, many or a class of expanded clone.

13,NA,TRBJ2-7,NA,TRBV7-2,TGTGCCAGCAGCTTGGGTTTAGCCTACGAGCAGTACTTC,CASSLGLAYEQYF
16,TRBD1,TRBJ2-2,NA,TRBV5-1,TGCGCCAGCAGCGTACGACAGGGAAGTTTAACCGGGGAGCTGTTTTTT,CASSVRQGSLTGELFF
14,NA,TRBJ2-4,NA,TRBV7-2,TGTGCCAGCAGCTTAGCGCCCGAGTTCTCCATTCAGTACTTC,CASSLAPEFSIQYF
13,NA,TRBJ1-1,NA,TRBV23-1,TGCGCCAGCAGTCAATTTGTCCAGGGACCAGCTTTCTTT,CASSQFVQGPAFF
15,NA,TRBJ1-4,NA,TRBV30,TGTGCCTGGAGTGCTCACAGGACGACTAATGAAAAACTGTTTTTT,CAWSAHRTTNEKLFF
13,NA,TRBJ2-1,NA,TRBV5-4,TGTGCCAGCAGCTTGGGCTATTCGCATGAGCAGTTCTTC,CASSLGYSHEQFF
13,NA,TRBJ1-1,NA,TRBV5-4,TGTGCCAGCAGCTTGGGTAGGGCTCCTGAAGCTTTCTTT,CASSLGRAPEAFF
17,NA,TRBJ1-1,NA,TRBV5-1,TGCGCCAGCAGCTTGAAGGGGCGGTGGATGGAAGGCACTGAAGCTTTCTTT,CASSLKGRWMEGTEAFF
13,NA,TRBJ2-2,NA,TRBV4-3,TGCGCCAGCAGCCAAGATAGGTCCGGGGAGCTGTTTTTT,CASSQDRSGELFF
14,NA,TRBJ1-1,few,TRBV18,TGTGCCAGCTCACCAATAACGGAGAACACTGAAGCTTTCTTT,CASSPITENTEAFF
13,TRBD1,TRBJ1-1,once,TRBV25-1,TGTGCCAGCCGGGGACAGGCAAACACTGAAGCTTTCTTT,CASRGQANTEAFF
14,NA,TRBJ2-3,NA,TRBV29-1,TGCAGCGTCCATGGGATGGAAGTCACAGATACGCAGTATTTT,CSVHGMEVTDTQYF
17,TRBD2,TRBJ2-4,NA,TRBV5-1,TGCGCCAGCAGCTATTCTAGCGGGGGCGGATCGTTTGGCATTCAGTACTTC,CASSYSSGGGSFGIQYF
14,TRBD1,TRBJ2-7,NA,TRBV2,TGTGCCAGCAGTGACCCCAGGGGGCCCTACGAGCAGTACTTC,CASSDPRGPYEQYF
15,TRBD1,TRBJ2-1,NA,TRBV28,TGTGCCAGCAGTGGGTCAGGGGGAACGTACAATGAGCAGTTCTTC,CASSGSGGTYNEQFF
14,NA,TRBJ1-2,NA,TRBV7-9,TGTGCCAGCAGCCCATTCCGGGCGAACTATGGCTACACCTTC,CASSPFRANYGYTF
12,NA,TRBJ2-2,few,TRBV7-9,TGTGCCAGCAGCCGACTCTTCTGGGAGCTGTTTTTT,CASSRLFWELFF
11,NA,TRBJ1-1,NA,TRBV2,TGTGCCAGCAGTGAGGACTCTGAAGCTTTCTTT,CASSEDSEAFF
15,NA,TRBJ1-5,NA,TRBV27,TGTGCCAGCAGTTTGTCGGGGGATAGCAATCAGCCCCAGCATTTT,CASSLSGDSNQPQHF
11,NA,TRBJ2-7,NA,TRBV20-1,TGCAGTGCCTTGGCGCAATACGAGCAGTACTTC,CSALAQYEQYF
13,TRBD2,TRBJ2-5,few,TRBV25-1,TGTGCCTCGAGGCTAGCGGGGGGTGAGACCCAGTACTTC,CASRLAGGETQYF
11,NA,TRBJ2-1,NA,TRBV2,TGTGCCAGCAGTTTATACAATGAGCAGTTCTTC,CASSLYNEQFF
15,NA,TRBJ2-7,NA,TRBV5-1,TGCGCCAGCAGCTTGGCCCCAGGAACCTCCTACGAGCAGTACTTC,CASSLAPGTSYEQYF
14,TRBD1,TRBJ1-1,few,TRBV18,TGTGCCAGCTCCGGACAGGGCGGCGACACTGAAGCTTTCTTT,CASSGQGGDTEAFF
15,TRBD2,TRBJ2-5,NA,TRBV7-2,TGTGCCAGCAGAGCGGGACTAGCGGGCGGGGAGACCCAGTACTTC,CASRAGLAGGETQYF
14,NA,TRBJ2-1,NA,TRBV9,TGTGCCAGCAGCGTAGCTACGACCGGAGGTGAGCAGTTCTTC,CASSVATTGGEQFF
12,TRBD1,TRBJ2-7,few,TRBV5-1,TGCGCCAGCAGCTGGACAGGGAACGAGCAGTACTTC,CASSWTGNEQYF
12,TRBD1,TRBJ1-1,NA,TRBV6-5,TGTGCCAGCAGGCCTTACAGGGGAGAAGCTTTCTTT,CASRPYRGEAFF
15,NA,TRBJ1-1,NA,TRBV4-3,TGCGCCAGCAGCCAAGAGGGAGGGGCGGACACTGAAGCTTTCTTT,CASSQEGGADTEAFF
14,NA,TRBJ2-7,NA,TRBV18,TGTGCCAGCTCACCAGGAGGGCCCAACTACGAGCAGTACTTC,CASSPGGPNYEQYF
14,NA,TRBJ2-3,few,TRBV7-2,TGTGCCAGCAGCTTAAACGGGGTCACAGATACGCAGTATTTT,CASSLNGVTDTQYF
16,TRBD2,TRBJ2-7,NA,TRBV7-2,TGTGCCAGCAGCTTCTCTAGCGGGACACCCTACTACGAGCAGTACTTC,CASSFSSGTPYYEQYF
13,TRBD1,TRBJ2-7,NA,TRBV27,TGTGCCAGCATCGGGACAGCCCCTAAGGAGCAGTACTTC,CASIGTAPKEQYF
16,TRBD2,TRBJ2-1,NA,TRBV9,TGTGCCAGCAGCGTAGCCGGCGGGAGAGGGCAAAGGGAGCAGTTCTTC,CASSVAGGRGQREQFF
16,NA,TRBJ2-1,NA,TRBV27,TGTGCCAGCCGAACACGGGGCATTAGCTCCTACAATGAGCAGTTCTTC,CASRTRGISSYNEQFF
15,NA,TRBJ2-5,NA,TRBV28,TGTGCCAGCAGTTTGTATGGACAAAGGAGGGAGACCCAGTACTTC,CASSLYGQRRETQYF
15,TRBD2,TRBJ2-3,NA,TRBV29-1,TGCAGCACAACCGGATTAGCGGGGGGTACAGATACGCAGTATTTT,CSTTGLAGGTDTQYF
14,NA,TRBJ1-2,few,TRBV30,TGTGCCTGGAGTGTTCAGGGGCCTAACTATGGCTACACCTTC,CAWSVQGPNYGYTF
15,NA,TRBJ1-3,few,TRBV9,TGTGCCAGCAGCCGAAGCGGAGCTGATGGAAACACCATATATTTT,CASSRSGADGNTIYF
16,NA,TRBJ2-1,NA,TRBV14,TGTGCCAGCAGCCTTCTAGGGAGTCGGTCCTACAATGAGCAGTTCTTC,CASSLLGSRSYNEQFF
13,TRBD1,TRBJ1-2,few,TRBV7-3,TGTGCCAGCAGCTTGGGACAGACCTATGGCTACACCTTC,CASSLGQTYGYTF
14,NA,TRBJ1-2,NA,TRBV29-1,TGCAGCGTTGAAGATCCGCTCTCCGGCTATGGCTACACCTTC,CSVEDPLSGYGYTF
15,NA,TRBJ2-3,NA,TRBV29-1,TGCAGCGTAGGAGGGACAGCCCGGAGCACAGATACGCAGTATTTT,CSVGGTARSTDTQYF
14,NA,TRBJ1-2,NA,TRBV7-9,TGTGCCAGCAGCTTATCTGACCGAAGAGGCGGCTACACCTTC,CASSLSDRRGGYTF
18,TRBD1,TRBJ1-5,few,TRBV23-1,TGCGCCAGCAGTCAATACGGGACAGCTTACCATAGCAATCAGCCCCAGCATTTT,CASSQYGTAYHSNQPQHF